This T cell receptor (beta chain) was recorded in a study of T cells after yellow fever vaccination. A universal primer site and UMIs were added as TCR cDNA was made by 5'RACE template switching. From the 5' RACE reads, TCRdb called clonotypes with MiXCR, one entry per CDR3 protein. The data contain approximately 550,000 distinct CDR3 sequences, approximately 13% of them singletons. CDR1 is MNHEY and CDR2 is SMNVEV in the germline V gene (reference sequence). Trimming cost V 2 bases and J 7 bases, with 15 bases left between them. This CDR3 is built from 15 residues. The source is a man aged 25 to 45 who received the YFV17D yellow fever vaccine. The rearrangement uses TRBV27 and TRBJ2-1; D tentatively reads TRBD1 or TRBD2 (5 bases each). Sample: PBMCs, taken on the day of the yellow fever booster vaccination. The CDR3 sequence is CASSLAGTLGNEQFF. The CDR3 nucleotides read TGTGCCAGCAGTTTAGCCGGGACCTTGGGGAATGAGCAGTTCTTC.